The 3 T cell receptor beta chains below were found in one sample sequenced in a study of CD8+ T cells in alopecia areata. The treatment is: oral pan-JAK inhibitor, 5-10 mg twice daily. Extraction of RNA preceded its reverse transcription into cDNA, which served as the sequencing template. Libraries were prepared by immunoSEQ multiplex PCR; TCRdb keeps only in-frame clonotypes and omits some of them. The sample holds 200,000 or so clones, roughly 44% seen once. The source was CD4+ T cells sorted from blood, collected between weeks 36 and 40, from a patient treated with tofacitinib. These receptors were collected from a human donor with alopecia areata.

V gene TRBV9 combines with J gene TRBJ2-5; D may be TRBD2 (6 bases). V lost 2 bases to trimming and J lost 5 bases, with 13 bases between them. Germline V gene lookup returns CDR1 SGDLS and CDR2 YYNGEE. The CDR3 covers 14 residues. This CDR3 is CASSVSASEETQYF. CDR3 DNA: TGTGCCAGCAGCGTTTCCGCTAGCGAGGAGACCCAGTACTTC.

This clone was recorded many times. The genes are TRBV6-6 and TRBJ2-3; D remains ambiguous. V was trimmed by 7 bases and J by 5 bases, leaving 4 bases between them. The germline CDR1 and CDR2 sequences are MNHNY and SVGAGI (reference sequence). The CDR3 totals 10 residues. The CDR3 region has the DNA TGTGCCAGCATGGGAGATACGCAGTATTTT. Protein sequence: CASMGDTQYF.

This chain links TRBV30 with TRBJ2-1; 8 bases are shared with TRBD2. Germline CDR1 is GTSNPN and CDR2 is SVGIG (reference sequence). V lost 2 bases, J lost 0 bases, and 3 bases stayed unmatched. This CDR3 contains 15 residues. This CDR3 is CAWSSGGSSYNEQFF. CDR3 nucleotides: TGTGCCTGGAGTAGCGGGGGTAGCTCCTACAATGAGCAGTTCTTC.